This passage covers 7 T cell receptor beta chains from one sample sequenced in a study of blood T cells in healthy people across ages. Alongside a J-beta primer mix, a sample-barcoded 5' primer served in a second PCR lasting 7 to 11 cycles. TCRdb re-analysed the 5' RACE reads in MiXCR, keeping a single row per CDR3 protein. The sample has hundreds of thousands of distinct CDR3 sequences, roughly 50% seen once. The sample taken for sequencing was blood. Source of these receptors: a man of 80 years or more in good health.

V usage is TRBV29-1 and J usage is TRBJ1-1; D gene unclear. Germline CDR1 and CDR2: SQVTM and ANQGSEA. This CDR3 comprises 10 residues. The V gene lost 2 bases and the J gene lost 13 bases, with 11 bases spanning the gap. The DNA of the CDR3 is TGCAGCGTTGAACAAGAGAACCGTTTCTTT. Amino acid sequence: CSVEQENRFF.

About this clonotype: At one end the junction does not follow the germline gene, possibly because of a read error. The chain has TRBV27 and TRBJ2-7, with TRBD1 identical over 7 bases. The germline V gene encodes CDR1 MNHEY and CDR2 SMNVEV (reference sequence). The CDR3 consists of 13 residues. This chain's CDR3 is CAGSVQGTYEQYF. CDR3 nucleotides: TGTGCCGGCAGTGTACAGGGGACCTACGAGCAGTACTTC.

The chain uses TRBV5-4 and TRBJ2-1; 7 nucleotides match TRBD2. Germline V gene data show CDR1 as SGHNT and CDR2 as YYREEE (reference sequence). The CDR3 sequence is 14 residues long. With V trimmed by 3 bases and J by 4 bases, 4 bases remained unmatched. DNA for the CDR3: TGTGCCAGCAGCTCCGGACTAGATTACAATGAGCAGTTCTTC. Amino acid sequence: CASSSGLDYNEQFF.

The chain recombines TRBV29-1 with TRBJ2-7; TRBD1 is a possible D gene (5 bases). CDR3 length: 13 residues. The germline CDR1 and CDR2 sequences are SQVTM and ANQGSEA. V gave up 1 base and J gave up 6 bases, with 13 bases separating them. CDR3 nucleotide sequence: TGCAGCGTTGAAGGGCAGGGTCGGTCCGAGCAGTACTTC. This encodes CSVEGQGRSEQYF.

This clonotype was found once. The chain employs TRBV6-5 and TRBJ1-1, with 8 bases matching TRBD1. CDR1 is MNHEY and CDR2 is SVGAGI in the germline V gene. The ends lost 2 bases at V and 7 bases at J; junction bases unmatched: 12. The length of the CDR3 is 16 residues. This CDR3 reads CASSYGGTGGSIEAFF. The CDR3 nucleotides read TGTGCCAGCAGTTACGGGGGCACAGGGGGGTCCATTGAAGCTTTCTTT.

The gene calls are TRBV3-1 and TRBJ2-7; D unresolved. The germline CDR1 and CDR2 sequences are LGHDT and YNNKEL (reference sequence). Trimming took off 1 base at V and 5 bases at J, with 15 bases between the two ends. CDR3 length: 15 amino acids. This chain's CDR3 is CASSQGQGWLNEQYF. The CDR3 DNA follows: TGTGCCAGCAGCCAAGGTCAAGGGTGGTTAAACGAGCAGTACTTC.

V usage is TRBV4-2 and J usage is TRBJ2-1; tentative D call: TRBD2 (6 bases). The better agreement between TRBJ2-7 and the DNA end casts doubt on the J call. The CDR3 consists of 15 residues. Germline loops: CDR1 LGHNA, CDR2 YNFKEQ. The CDR3, as DNA: TGTGCCAGCAGCTCCCCCGAGCGGGTCTACAATGAGCAGTACTTC. Protein: CASSSPERVYNEQYF.